The 18 T cell receptor beta chains given below trace back to one sample, sequenced in a study of T cells after yellow fever vaccination. From the 5' RACE reads, TCRdb called clonotypes with MiXCR, one entry per CDR3 protein. The table shows 80,000 to 100,000 distinct CDR3 sequences, with around 5.5% occurring only once. The sample in question was CD8+ T cells sorted from PBMCs, obtained 10 days after the yellow fever booster vaccination. Receptors were obtained from a man between 18 and 35 years old who received the YFV17D yellow fever vaccine.

The chain uses TRBV10-2 and TRBJ2-3; 7 positions match TRBD2. The CDR3 loop spans 18 amino acids. Per germline, CDR1 WSHSY and CDR2 SAAADI. The J segment lost 2 bases and the V segment lost 8 bases, leaving 19 bases of the junction unmatched. CDR3 sequence reads: CASPPGGPMPNPTDTQYF. In nucleotides, the CDR3 is TGCGCCAGCCCGCCGGGGGGTCCGATGCCCAATCCCACAGATACGCAGTATTTT.

The CDR3 loop reads CASKDDNEEKLFF. The CDR3 bases are TGTGCCAGCAAGGACGACAATGAAGAAAAACTGTTTTTT. The chain combines TRBV2 with TRBJ1-4, with D uncertain. This CDR3 is built from 13 residues. Per the germline V gene, CDR1 is SNHLY and CDR2 is FYNNEI. Trimming left V 7 bases short and J 8 bases short, with 14 bases between.

This clonotype was seen only a few times. The V gene is TRBV14, the J gene TRBJ2-2, with no clear D. CDR1 SGHDN and CDR2 FVKESK come from the germline V gene. The CDR3 is made up of 16 amino acids. Trimming took 3 bases from V and 0 from J, leaving 11 bases between them. CDR3 in amino acids: CASSQLTQANTGELFF. The CDR3 DNA reads TGTGCCAGCAGCCAGCTTACCCAAGCGAACACCGGGGAGCTGTTTTTT.

The chain uses TRBV9 and TRBJ1-2; possibly TRBD1 for D (5 bases). The germline gives CDR1 SGDLS, CDR2 YYNGEE. This CDR3 is built from 12 residues. Trimming stripped 3 bases from V and 6 bases from J, with 9 bases between. This CDR3 is CASSDRSHGYTF. CDR3 DNA sequence: TGTGCCAGCAGCGACAGGAGTCATGGCTACACCTTC.

The sample holds many counts of this clonotype. This sequence joins TRBV7-8 and TRBJ1-1, with TRBD1 matching over 10 bases. The CDR3 runs 15 residues. CDR1 and CDR2 from the germline V gene are SGHVS and FQNEAQ. The ends lost 3 bases at V and 5 bases at J; junction bases unmatched: 6. CDR3 loop: CASSLTGGGWTEAFF. CDR3 DNA sequence: TGTGCCAGCAGCTTGACAGGGGGCGGATGGACTGAAGCTTTCTTT.

This sequence joins TRBV5-1 and TRBJ1-2; D remains unclear. V lost 2 bases, J lost 8 bases, and 16 bases lay in between. The CDR3 extends over 14 amino acids. Germline CDR1 and CDR2: SGHRS and YFSETQ. CDR3 in DNA: TGCGCCAGCAGCTTCGGACGCGCCGCGGGGGGCTACACCTTC. It encodes CASSFGRAAGGYTF.

This clonotype was found a few times. V gene TRBV30 combines with J gene TRBJ2-3, with 10 bases aligning to TRBD2. This CDR3 comprises 15 residues. V was clipped by 1 base and J by 2 bases; unmatched bases: 3. Germline V lookup: CDR1 GTSNPN, CDR2 SVGIG (reference sequence). CDR3 sequence: CAWSELAGATDTQYF. The CDR3, as DNA: TGTGCCTGGAGTGAGCTAGCGGGGGCCACAGATACGCAGTATTTT.

The chain recombines TRBV11-2 with TRBJ2-1; the D gene is possibly TRBD2 (6 bases). Germline V gene sequence: CDR1 SGHAT, CDR2 FQNNGV. Trimming stripped 3 bases from V and 5 bases from J, with 17 bases between. CDR3 length equals 16 residues. The CDR3 reads CASSFGRGHADNEQFF. CDR3 coding DNA: TGTGCCAGCAGCTTCGGGAGAGGACACGCCGACAATGAGCAGTTCTTC.

The chain is built from TRBV5-5 and TRBJ2-2; D is unresolved. The CDR3 consists of 12 residues. Germline V gives CDR1 SGHKS, CDR2 YYEKEE (reference sequence). Deletions cut 2 bases from V and 6 bases from J, with 5 bases between. The CDR3 bases are TGTGCCAGCAGCTTCGTCCCCGGGGAGCTGTTTTTT. Amino acid sequence: CASSFVPGELFF.

This clonotype was seen a few times. V gene TRBV12-3 or TRBV12-4 combines with J gene TRBJ1-5; TRBD1 agrees at 7 bases. Trimming took 1 base from V and 6 from J; bases not matched to a gene: 3. The length of the CDR3 is 14 residues. CDR3 residues: CASSLEGGGQPQHF. The CDR3 DNA follows: TGTGCCAGCAGTTTAGAAGGGGGCGGTCAGCCCCAGCATTTT.

This clonotype was counted a few times. The gene calls are TRBV30 and TRBJ2-1; D is perhaps TRBD1 (5 bases). The CDR3 is 14 amino acids. Germline V gene data show CDR1 as GTSNPN and CDR2 as SVGIG (reference sequence). V was pared by 3 bases and J by 1 base, with 10 bases between. CDR3 residues: CAWRGVRSYNEQFF. Written as DNA, the CDR3 is TGTGCCTGGAGAGGGGTAAGGTCCTACAATGAGCAGTTCTTC.

This clonotype occurred a few times. The chain combines TRBV5-1 with TRBJ2-2, with D tentatively TRBD2 (6 bases). The CDR3 is 16 residues long. Deletions cut 4 bases from V and 2 bases from J, with 15 bases between. Germline loops: CDR1 SGHRS, CDR2 YFSETQ. In DNA form, the CDR3 reads TGCGCCAGCAGCGGATCTAGCGCTCCAAACACCGGGGAGCTGTTTTTT. Translation: CASSGSSAPNTGELFF.

This clonotype was seen only a few times. The V and J genes are TRBV4-3 and TRBJ2-1; a weak D match, TRBD2 (6 bases). From germline, CDR1 is LGHNA and CDR2 YSLEER. This CDR3 region has 18 residues. Trimming pared 0 bases from V and 2 bases from J, leaving 17 bases between. The CDR3, as DNA: TGCGCCAGCAGCCAAGAGGTCGTTAGGGGACTCGCCTACAATGAGCAGTTCTTC. It codes for CASSQEVVRGLAYNEQFF.

This clonotype was seen more than once but under ten times. This chain links TRBV7-9 with TRBJ2-7, with D possibly TRBD1 on 6 matching bases. Germline CDR1 is SEHNR and CDR2 is FQNEAQ (reference sequence). Deletions cut 4 bases from V and 0 bases from J, with 16 bases between. The CDR3 contains 16 residues. The CDR3 nucleotides are TGTGCCAGCAGCTCGTTTCGGACAGTCCGCTCCTACGAGCAGTACTTC. Translation: CASSSFRTVRSYEQYF.

This clonotype was detected ten times or more. The chain combines TRBV9 with TRBJ2-1; 10 nucleotides align to TRBD2. CDR1 is SGDLS, CDR2 YYNGEE, per germline. After removal of 3 bases from V and 3 bases from J, the junction contained 9 bases not matched to a gene. The CDR3 covers 17 residues. In nucleotides, the CDR3 is TGTGCCAGCAGCGAAGGAGCGGGGGGGATATACTACAATGAGCAGTTCTTC. It codes for CASSEGAGGIYYNEQFF. The variable domain in full, with the rest retrieved from reference TRBV9 and TRBJ2-1, is DSGVTQTPKHLITATGQRVTLRCSPRSGDLSVYWYQQSLDQGLQFLIQYYNGEERAKGNILERFSAQQFPDLHSELNLSSLELGDSALYFCASSEGAGGIYYNEQFFGPGTRLTVL.

The V gene is TRBV27, the J gene TRBJ2-6; 9 nucleotides line up with TRBD1. V shed 6 bases and J 4 bases; nucleotides not matched to a gene: 4. Germline CDR1 reads MNHEY; CDR2 reads SMNVEV (reference sequence). This CDR3 comprises 15 residues. The CDR3 protein is CASRQGAVGANVLTF. CDR3 in DNA: TGTGCCAGCAGACAGGGGGCGGTCGGGGCCAACGTCCTGACTTTC. Supplemented by reference TRBV27 and TRBJ2-6, the full variable domain reads EAQVTQNPRYLITVTGKKLTVTCSQNMNHEYMSWYRQDPGLGLRQIYYSMNVEVTDKGDVPEGYKVSRKEKRNFPLILESPSPNQTSLYFCASRQGAVGANVLTFGAGSRLTVL.

The chain couples TRBV30 to TRBJ1-5, with D unclear. Trimming cost V 2 bases and J 0 bases, with 8 bases left between them. This CDR3 spans 14 amino acids. In germline, CDR1 is GTSNPN, CDR2 SVGIG (reference sequence). The chain's CDR3 is CAWSYENSNQPQHF. The CDR3 DNA reads as TGTGCCTGGAGTTATGAAAATAGCAATCAGCCCCAGCATTTT.

Many counts were recorded for this clonotype. The CDR3 DNA reads TGTGCCAGCAGCAGGGGGGAGACCGGGGAGCTGTTTTTT. Encoded protein: CASSRGETGELFF. This chain uses TRBV5-4 with TRBJ2-2; D may correspond to TRBD1 or TRBD2 (6 bases each). Trimming removed 4 bases from V and 5 bases from J, with 9 bases in between. The CDR3 runs 13 residues. Per germline, CDR1 SGHNT and CDR2 YYREEE (reference sequence).